Included here is one T cell receptor beta chain sequence, with context. The antigen is unknown. CD45RO/CCR7/CD25/CD127/CD95/CD27 separated CD4+ naive, central memory, regulatory and stem cell-like memory cells by sorting. The data were taken from a study of beta chain features in type 1 diabetes. Looking at the study overall: Cell yields, gender and age were similar in healthy donors and patients.

The CDR3 totals 15 residues. J lost 4 bases, V lost 5 bases, and 7 bases had no gene match. The germline V gene has CDR1 SEHNR and CDR2 FQNEAQ (reference sequence). What was sequenced were expressed TCRB transcripts, since all of the isolated RNA had been reverse transcribed. Generated by immunoSEQ multiplex PCR, the TCRdb table keeps only in-frame clones and is missing some. Here the sample spans roughly 160,000 clones, approximately 7.8% being singletons. Study-level points and caveats: Among type 1 diabetes patients, VDJ junctions had fewer insertions and more deletions. Type 1 diabetes patients had TCRB CDR3s that were shorter (moderately but significantly so) in all four CD4+ subsets.

The chain combines TRBV7-9 with TRBJ1-1; 10 bases line up with TRBD1. This clonotype was obtained from a woman aged 40 to 55 with type 1 diabetes. Sequenced material: central memory CD4+ T cells from blood. CDR3: CASSPGTGVSTEAFF. CDR3 nucleotide sequence: TGTGCCAGCAGCCCCGGGACAGGGGTGAGCACTGAAGCTTTCTTT.